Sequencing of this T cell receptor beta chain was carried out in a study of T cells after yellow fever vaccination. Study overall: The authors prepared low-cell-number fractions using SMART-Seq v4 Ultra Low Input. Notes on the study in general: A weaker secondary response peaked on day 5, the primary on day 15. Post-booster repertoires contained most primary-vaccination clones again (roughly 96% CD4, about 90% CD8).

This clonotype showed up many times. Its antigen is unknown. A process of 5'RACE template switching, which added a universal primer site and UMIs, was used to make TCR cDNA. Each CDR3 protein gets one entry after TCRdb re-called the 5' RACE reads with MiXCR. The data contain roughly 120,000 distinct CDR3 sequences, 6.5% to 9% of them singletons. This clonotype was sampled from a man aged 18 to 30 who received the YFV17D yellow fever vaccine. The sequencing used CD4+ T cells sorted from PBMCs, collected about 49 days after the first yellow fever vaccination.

The CDR3 protein is CASSPRDYNTGELFF. CDR3 in DNA: TGTGCCAGCAGCCCTCGGGACTATAACACCGGGGAGCTGTTTTTT. The chain couples TRBV7-3 to TRBJ2-2; 7 positions match TRBD2. This CDR3 has 15 amino acids. J was trimmed by 2 bases and V by 5 bases; bases with no gene match: 5. Germline assignment: CDR1 SGHTA and CDR2 FQGTGA.